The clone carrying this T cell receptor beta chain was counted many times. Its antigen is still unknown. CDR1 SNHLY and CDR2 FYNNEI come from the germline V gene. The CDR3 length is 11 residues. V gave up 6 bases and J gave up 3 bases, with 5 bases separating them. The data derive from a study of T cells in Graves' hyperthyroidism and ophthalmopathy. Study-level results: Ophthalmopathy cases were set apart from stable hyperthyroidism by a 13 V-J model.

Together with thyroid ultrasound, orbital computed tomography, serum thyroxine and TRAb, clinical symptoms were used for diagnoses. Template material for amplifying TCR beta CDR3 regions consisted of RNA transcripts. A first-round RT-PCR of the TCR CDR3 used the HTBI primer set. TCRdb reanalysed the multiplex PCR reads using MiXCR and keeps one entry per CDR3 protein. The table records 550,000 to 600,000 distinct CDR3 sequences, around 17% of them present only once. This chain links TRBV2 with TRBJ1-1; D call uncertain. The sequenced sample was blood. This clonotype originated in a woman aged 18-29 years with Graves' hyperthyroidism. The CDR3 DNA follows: TGTGCCAGCAGCCGGGACACTGAAGCTTTCTTT. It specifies CASSRDTEAFF.